The 2 T cell receptor beta chains listed next were all sequenced from one sample in a study of T cells in localized non-small cell lung cancer. Only in-frame clones appear in the TCRdb table, and some are missing; sequencing was by immunoSEQ multiplex PCR. The sample carries several hundred clones, under 25% recorded once. The material sequenced was normal lung tissue next to the tumor, taken before any cancer treatment. The receptor set was obtained from a female donor older than 55 with stage I lung adenocarcinoma.

V and J are TRBV19 and TRBJ2-1; 9 bases are a match to TRBD1. The CDR3 is made up of 16 amino acids. Germline CDR1 reads LNHDA; CDR2 reads SQIVND (reference sequence). V dropped 4 bases and J dropped 3; count of bases not matched to a gene: 7. The CDR3 is CASSTLGQGSYNEQFF. The CDR3 coding sequence is TGTGCCAGTAGTACCCTGGGACAGGGAAGCTACAATGAGCAGTTCTTC.

This clone has only a few counts. The chain joins TRBV28 to TRBJ2-5; TRBD2 agrees at 8 bases. Germline V gives CDR1 MDHEN, CDR2 SYDVKM. V lost 7 bases, J lost 2 bases, and 9 bases stayed unmatched. This CDR3 is 15 amino acids long. CDR3 residues: CASNPLIAGQETQYF. The CDR3 bases are TGTGCCAGCAATCCCCTTATAGCGGGACAAGAGACCCAGTACTTC.